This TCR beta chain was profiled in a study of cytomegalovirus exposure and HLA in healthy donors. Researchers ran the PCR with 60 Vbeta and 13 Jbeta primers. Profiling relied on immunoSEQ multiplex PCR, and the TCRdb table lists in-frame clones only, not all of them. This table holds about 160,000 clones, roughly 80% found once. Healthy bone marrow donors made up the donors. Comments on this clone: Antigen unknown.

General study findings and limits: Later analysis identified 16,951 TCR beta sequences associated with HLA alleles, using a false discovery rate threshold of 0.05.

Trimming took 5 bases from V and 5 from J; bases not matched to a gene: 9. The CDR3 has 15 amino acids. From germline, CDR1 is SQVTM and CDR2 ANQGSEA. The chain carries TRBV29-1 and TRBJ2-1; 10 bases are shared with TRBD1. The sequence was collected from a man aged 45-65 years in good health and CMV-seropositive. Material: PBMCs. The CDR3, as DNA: TGCAGCGTTTTCCCCGGGACAGGGGCCCACAATGAGCAGTTCTTC. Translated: CSVFPGTGAHNEQFF.